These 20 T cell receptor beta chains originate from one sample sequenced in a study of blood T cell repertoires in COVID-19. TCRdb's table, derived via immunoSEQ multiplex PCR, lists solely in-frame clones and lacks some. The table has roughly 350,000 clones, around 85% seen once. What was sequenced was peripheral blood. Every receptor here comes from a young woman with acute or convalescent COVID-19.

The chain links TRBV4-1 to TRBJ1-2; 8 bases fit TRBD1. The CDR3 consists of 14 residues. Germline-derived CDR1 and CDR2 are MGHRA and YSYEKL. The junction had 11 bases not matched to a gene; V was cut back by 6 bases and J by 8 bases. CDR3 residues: CASRRLQGVGGYTF. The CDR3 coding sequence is TGCGCCAGCAGGCGACTACAGGGGGTAGGGGGCTACACCTTC.

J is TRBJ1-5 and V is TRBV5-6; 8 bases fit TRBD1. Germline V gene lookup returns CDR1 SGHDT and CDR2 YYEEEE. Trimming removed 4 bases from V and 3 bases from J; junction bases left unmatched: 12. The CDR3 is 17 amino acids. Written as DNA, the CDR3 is TGTGCCAGCAGCCGATTAGGTCAGGGGGCTGACAATCAGCCCCAGCATTTT. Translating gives CASSRLGQGADNQPQHF.

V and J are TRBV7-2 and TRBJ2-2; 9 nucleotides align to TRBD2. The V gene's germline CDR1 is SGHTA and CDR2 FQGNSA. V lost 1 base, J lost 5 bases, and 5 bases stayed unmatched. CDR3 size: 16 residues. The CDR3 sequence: CASSLGGSGRTGELFF. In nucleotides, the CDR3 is TGTGCCAGCAGCTTAGGGGGTAGCGGGAGAACCGGGGAGCTGTTTTTT.

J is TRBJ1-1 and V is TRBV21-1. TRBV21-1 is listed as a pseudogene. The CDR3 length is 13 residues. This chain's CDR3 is CAGGSGMNTEAFF. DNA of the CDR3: TGTGCCGGGGGCAGCGGGATGAACACTGAAGCTTTCTTT.

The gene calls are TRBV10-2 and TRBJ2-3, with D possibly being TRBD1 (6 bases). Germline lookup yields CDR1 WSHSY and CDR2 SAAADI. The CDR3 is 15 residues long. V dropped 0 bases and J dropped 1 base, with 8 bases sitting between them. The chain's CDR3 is CASSESGTRTDTQYF. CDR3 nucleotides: TGCGCCAGCAGTGAGTCAGGGACACGCACAGATACGCAGTATTTT.

CDR3 sequence reads: CASSLAGALSLGYTF. Here the CDR3 DNA reads TGTGCCAGCAGCTTGGCTGGGGCTCTATCATTAGGCTACACCTTC. V usage is TRBV5-8 and J usage is TRBJ1-2; the D gene is possibly TRBD1 (5 bases). This CDR3 has 15 amino acids. Germline V CDR1 and CDR2: SGHTS, YDEGEE. V lost 0 bases to trimming and J lost 8 bases, with 17 bases between them.

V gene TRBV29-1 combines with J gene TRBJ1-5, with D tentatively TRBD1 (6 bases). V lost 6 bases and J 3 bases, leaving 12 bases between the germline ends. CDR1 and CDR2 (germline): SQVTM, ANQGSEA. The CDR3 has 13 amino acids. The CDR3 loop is CSVVQGINQPQHF. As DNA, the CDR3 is TGCAGCGTGGTACAGGGTATCAATCAGCCCCAGCATTTT.

The CDR3 DNA reads as TGTGCCAGCAGGTCCAGGGTAGAGAACACTGAAGCTTTCTTT. Encoded protein: CASRSRVENTEAFF. The chain couples TRBV27 to TRBJ1-1, with TRBD1 as a possible D gene (5 bases). CDR3 size: 14 residues. Germline V gene sequence: CDR1 MNHEY, CDR2 SMNVEV (reference sequence). V was trimmed by 6 bases and J by 1 base, leaving 12 bases between them.

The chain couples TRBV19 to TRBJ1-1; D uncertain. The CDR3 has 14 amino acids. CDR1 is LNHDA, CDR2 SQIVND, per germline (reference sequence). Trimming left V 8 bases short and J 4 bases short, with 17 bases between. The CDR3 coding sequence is TGTGCCAGTGGTAAACATAGCGATGTCACTGAAGCTTTCTTT. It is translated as CASGKHSDVTEAFF.

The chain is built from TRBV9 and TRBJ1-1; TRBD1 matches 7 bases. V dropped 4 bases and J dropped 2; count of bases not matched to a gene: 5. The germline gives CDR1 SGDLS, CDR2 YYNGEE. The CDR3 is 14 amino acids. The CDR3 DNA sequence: TGTGCCAGCAGCCCCCGACAGGGAAACACTGAAGCTTTCTTT. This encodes CASSPRQGNTEAFF.

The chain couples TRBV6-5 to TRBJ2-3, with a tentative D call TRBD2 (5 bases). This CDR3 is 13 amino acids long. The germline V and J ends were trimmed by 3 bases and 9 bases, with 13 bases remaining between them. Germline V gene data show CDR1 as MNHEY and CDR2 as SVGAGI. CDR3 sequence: CASSYLGGGTQYF. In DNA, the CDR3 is TGTGCCAGCAGTTATTTGGGCGGCGGGACGCAGTATTTT.

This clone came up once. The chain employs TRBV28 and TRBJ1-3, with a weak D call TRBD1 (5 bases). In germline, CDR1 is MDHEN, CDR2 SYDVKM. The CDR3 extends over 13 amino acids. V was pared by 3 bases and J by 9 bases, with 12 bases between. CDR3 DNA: TGTGCCAGCAGTTTGACGAGGGACTCCACCATATATTTT. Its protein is CASSLTRDSTIYF.

The chain's CDR3 is CASSPRPQGSWGQPQHF. The DNA for the CDR3 is TGTGCCAGCAGTCCACGGCCGCAGGGATCATGGGGTCAGCCCCAGCATTTT. The rearrangement joins TRBV27 to TRBJ1-5; TRBD1 might be the D (5 bases). The CDR3 spans 17 residues. V lost 5 bases and J 6 bases, leaving 23 bases between the germline ends. Germline V gives CDR1 MNHEY, CDR2 SMNVEV (reference sequence).

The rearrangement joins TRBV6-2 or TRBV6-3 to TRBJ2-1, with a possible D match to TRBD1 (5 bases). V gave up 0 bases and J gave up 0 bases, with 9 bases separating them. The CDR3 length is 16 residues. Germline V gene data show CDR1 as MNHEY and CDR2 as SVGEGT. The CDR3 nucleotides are TGTGCCAGCAGTTACTCTCAGGGTAGCTCCTACAATGAGCAGTTCTTC. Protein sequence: CASSYSQGSSYNEQFF.

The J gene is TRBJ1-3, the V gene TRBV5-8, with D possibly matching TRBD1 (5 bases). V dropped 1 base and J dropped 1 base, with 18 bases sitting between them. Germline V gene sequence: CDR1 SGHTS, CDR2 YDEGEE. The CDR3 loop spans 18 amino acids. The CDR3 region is CASSLWGEPILSGNTIYF. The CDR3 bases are TGTGCCAGCAGCTTGTGGGGGGAGCCTATCCTATCTGGAAACACCATATATTTT.

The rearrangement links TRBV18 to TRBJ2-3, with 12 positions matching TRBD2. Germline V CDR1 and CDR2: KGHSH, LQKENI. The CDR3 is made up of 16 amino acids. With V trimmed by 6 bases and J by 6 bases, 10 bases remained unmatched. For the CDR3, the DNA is TGTGCCAGCTCGCCCGTACTAGCGGGGGGCGGGGATACGCAGTATTTT. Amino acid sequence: CASSPVLAGGGDTQYF. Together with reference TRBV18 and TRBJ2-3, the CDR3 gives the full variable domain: NAGVMQNPRHLVRRRGQEARLRCSPMKGHSHVYWYRQLPEEGLKFMVYLQKENIIDESGMPKERFSAEFPKEGPSILRIQQVVRGDSAAYFCASSPVLAGGGDTQYFGPGTRLTVL.

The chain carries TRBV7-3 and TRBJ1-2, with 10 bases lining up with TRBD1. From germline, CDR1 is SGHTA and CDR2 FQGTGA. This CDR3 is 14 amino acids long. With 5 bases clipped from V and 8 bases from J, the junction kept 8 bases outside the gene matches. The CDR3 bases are TGTGCCAGCAGCGATGGGACAGGGGAAGGGGGCTACACCTTC. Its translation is CASSDGTGEGGYTF.

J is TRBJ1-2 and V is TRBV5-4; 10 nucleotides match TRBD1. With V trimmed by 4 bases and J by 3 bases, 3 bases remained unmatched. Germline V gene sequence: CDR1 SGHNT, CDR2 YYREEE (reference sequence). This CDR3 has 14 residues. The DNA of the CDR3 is TGTGCCAGCAGCCCGGGGACAGGGGACTATGGCTACACCTTC. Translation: CASSPGTGDYGYTF. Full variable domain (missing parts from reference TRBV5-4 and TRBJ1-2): ETGVTQSPTHLIKTRGQQVTLRCSSQSGHNTVSWYQQALGQGPQFIFQYYREEENGRGNFPPRFSGLQFPNYSSELNVNALELDDSALYLCASSPGTGDYGYTFGSGTRLTVV.

CDR3 protein: CASSPGRGRAFF. Here the CDR3 DNA reads TGTGCCAGCAGCCCCGGGAGAGGGCGGGCTTTCTTT. This chain uses TRBV6-5 with TRBJ1-1; D uncertain. The germline gives CDR1 MNHEY, CDR2 SVGAGI. The CDR3 contains 12 residues. The V end was cut by 6 bases, the J end by 11 bases, with 16 bases between.

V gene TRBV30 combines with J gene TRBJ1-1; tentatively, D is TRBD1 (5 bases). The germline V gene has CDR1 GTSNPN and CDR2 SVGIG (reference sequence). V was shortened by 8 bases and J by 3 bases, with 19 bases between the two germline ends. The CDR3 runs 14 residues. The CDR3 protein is CAQTRGFKDTEAFF. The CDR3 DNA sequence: TGTGCCCAGACAAGGGGCTTTAAGGACACTGAAGCTTTCTTT.